This is a list of T cell receptor beta chains from one sample in a study of HIV-infected children after antiretroviral therapy interruption. TCRdb passed the 3' RACE reads through MiXCR, listing each CDR3 protein once. The sample contains approximately 15,000 distinct CDR3 sequences, 3% to 4% of which appear only once. The sequences come from CD45RO+ CD8+ T cells from PBMCs, pooled from several time points, collected from a donor given antiretroviral therapy, either interrupted or continuous. Source of these receptors: a pool of human donors with HIV. Each CDR3 is given with its conserved first and last residue. The listing skips clone size in some rows; elsewhere it reads once, few, many or a size class.

size,length,J,V,CDR3
large,15,TRBJ2-7,TRBV13,CASSSGGGGGYEQYF
many,13,TRBJ1-1,TRBV29-1,CSARDTQYTEAFF
large,15,TRBJ2-7,TRBV28,CASSLKGTISYEQYF
NA,13,TRBJ2-3,TRBV6-4,CASNDKEVDTQYF
many,12,TRBJ2-7,TRBV2,CASKGWGGEQYF
NA,18,TRBJ2-1,TRBV13,CASSQAGPVGGLDNEQFF
few,15,TRBJ2-3,TRBV6-1,CASSTTSGGADTQYF
many,11,TRBJ1-1,TRBV29-1,CSVEGDLGAFF
many,12,TRBJ1-2,TRBV7-9,CASSPDIHGYTF
many,15,TRBJ2-2,TRBV27,CASSTRTVVGGELFF
many,14,TRBJ2-1,TRBV6-4,CASSRTSGHNEQFF
many,17,TRBJ2-1,TRBV3-1,CASSQETRGVTVNEQFF
many,13,TRBJ2-7,TRBV7-2,CASSSSRAWEQYF
many,15,TRBJ2-1,TRBV23-1,CASSPDKLWYNEQFF
many,14,TRBJ1-6,TRBV20-1,CSASSDRENSPLHF
many,18,TRBJ1-6,TRBV5-6,CASSFMEALTGSDSPLHF
many,15,TRBJ2-3,TRBV27,CASSLSGESTDTQYF
few,14,TRBJ2-7,TRBV5-1,CASSLAGAFYEQYF
many,14,TRBJ1-2,TRBV7-9,CASSWDGFFYGYTF
few,13,TRBJ2-7,TRBV7-3,CASSLNPGYEQYF
NA,16,TRBJ2-7,TRBV28,CASSPLTSGIDYEQYF